One and the same sample provided the 26 T cell receptor beta chains below, sequenced in a study of response to subunit inactivated influenza vaccine. TCRdb re-analysed the RT-PCR reads in MiXCR, keeping a single row per CDR3 protein. Of 550,000 to 800,000 distinct CDR3 sequences listed, about 15% are singletons. This specimen was PBMCs from blood, taken less than 15 days before vaccination. These TCRs come from a man aged 50-59 years who received an inactivated influenza vaccine.

This clonotype was recorded a few times. This chain links TRBV28 with TRBJ2-1, with TRBD2 as a possible D gene (6 bases). CDR1 and CDR2 (germline): MDHEN, SYDVKM. Trimming stripped 6 bases from V and 5 bases from J, with 20 bases between. The CDR3 runs to 16 residues. CDR3 in DNA: TGTGCCAGCAGCTCAAGCGGGCCCTATGGGAACAATGAGCAGTTCTTC. It translates to CASSSSGPYGNNEQFF.

The genes are TRBV6-5 and TRBJ2-7, with 9 bases aligning to TRBD2. V was pared by 3 bases and J by 7 bases, with 13 bases of the junction left unmatched. Germline CDR1 reads MNHEY; CDR2 reads SVGAGI. The CDR3 is 16 residues long. This CDR3 reads CASSYTPSGGLLEQYF. The DNA for the CDR3 is TGTGCCAGCAGTTATACCCCGAGCGGGGGGCTTTTGGAGCAGTACTTC.

This clonotype was counted only a few times. The V and J genes are TRBV12-3 or TRBV12-4 and TRBJ2-2; D not resolved. This CDR3 is built from 14 residues. The V end was cut by 4 bases, the J end by 4 bases, with 10 bases between. This CDR3 is CASSSSRSTGELFF. DNA of the CDR3: TGTGCCAGCAGTTCGAGCCGTAGCACCGGGGAGCTGTTTTTT.

This clonotype turned up a few times. This chain connects TRBV5-1 to TRBJ2-3, with 7 bases matching TRBD2. The length of the CDR3 is 15 residues. J lost 1 base, V lost 4 bases, and 6 bases had no gene match. CDR1 is SGHRS, CDR2 YFSETQ, per germline. CDR3 sequence (DNA): TGCGCCAGCAGCCCCGGGACTACTCGCACAGATACGCAGTATTTT. It yields the protein CASSPGTTRTDTQYF.

The chain recombines TRBV19 with TRBJ1-1; TRBD1 matches 8 bases. CDR1 LNHDA and CDR2 SQIVND come from the germline V gene (reference sequence). This CDR3 has 16 residues. J lost 3 bases, V lost 7 bases, and 13 bases had no gene match. The CDR3 is CASKADRGAHHTEAFF. In nucleotides, the CDR3 is TGTGCCAGTAAGGCAGACAGGGGCGCGCACCACACTGAAGCTTTCTTT.

This clonotype was seen a handful of times. The rearrangement joins TRBV10-3 to TRBJ1-2; D gene unclear. V lost 4 bases, J lost 0 bases, and 12 bases lay in between. This CDR3 is 15 amino acids long. Looked up from germline, CDR1 is ENHRY and CDR2 is SYGVKD. The CDR3 reads CAISGTSEANYGYTF. Written as DNA, the CDR3 is TGTGCCATCAGTGGGACGTCGGAAGCTAACTATGGCTACACCTTC.

This chain uses TRBV3-1 with TRBJ2-7, with D possibly being TRBD2 (7 bases). The V end was cut by 4 bases, the J end by 3 bases, with 25 bases between. This CDR3 has 18 amino acids. Germline V CDR1 and CDR2: LGHDT, YNNKEL (reference sequence). CDR3 sequence: CASSPAYAGAIRDYEQYF. The CDR3 coding sequence is TGTGCCAGCAGCCCCGCATACGCGGGGGCGATTAGGGACTACGAGCAGTACTTC.

This CDR3 is CASSAIGGGLGGYTF. In DNA form, the CDR3 reads TGTGCCAGCAGCGCGATAGGTGGGGGGCTCGGCGGCTACACCTTC. V and J are TRBV5-6 and TRBJ1-2; possible D gene TRBD1, 6 bases. Germline CDR1 reads SGHDT; CDR2 reads YYEEEE. The CDR3 runs to 15 residues. The V and J ends lost 4 bases and 8 bases respectively, with 21 bases between them.

The V gene is TRBV12-3 or TRBV12-4, the J gene TRBJ2-3; TRBD1 is a possible D gene (5 bases). The length of the CDR3 is 18 residues. The CDR3 DNA follows: TGTACCTTCAGTTTCTATCCTTCGTCGAAACAGGTCCGCGATACGCAGTATTTT. Its protein product is CTFSFYPSSKQVRDTQYF.

The chain joins TRBV20-1 to TRBJ2-7, with 7 bases fitting TRBD1. Germline loops: CDR1 DFQATT, CDR2 SNEGSKA (reference sequence). This CDR3 has 13 residues. Trimming removed 2 bases from V and 2 bases from J; junction bases left unmatched: 3. The DNA of the CDR3 is TGCAGTGCTAGAAGGACAGGAGCCTACGAGCAGTACTTC. Protein product: CSARRTGAYEQYF.

This clonotype was detected many times. The CDR3 DNA follows: TGCGCCAGCAGCGACGGACAGCCTACCGGGCAGTACTTC. Its protein is CASSDGQPTGQYF. The rearrangement uses TRBV5-1 and TRBJ2-7, with D perhaps TRBD1 (6 bases). Between the trimmed V and J ends, which lost 4 bases and 9 bases, there was a span of 17 bases. The length of the CDR3 is 13 residues. Germline V gene lookup returns CDR1 SGHRS and CDR2 YFSETQ. The variable domain in full, completed from reference TRBV5-1 and TRBJ2-7, reads KAGVTQTPRYLIKTRGQQVTLSCSPISGHRSVSWYQQTPGQGLQFLFEYFSETQRNKGNFPGRFSGRQFSNSRSEMNVSTLELGDSALYLCASSDGQPTGQYFGPGTRLTVT.

The chain employs TRBV2 and TRBJ2-3; TRBD2 is a possible D gene (6 bases). Germline V gene sequence: CDR1 SNHLY, CDR2 FYNNEI. The CDR3 length is 11 residues. V was trimmed by 11 bases and J by 11 bases, leaving 17 bases between them. CDR3 sequence: CAGGVKYEQYF. CDR3 in DNA: TGTGCCGGCGGGGTGAAATATGAGCAGTATTTT.

The chain is built from TRBV9 and TRBJ1-1; TRBD1 matches at 8 bases. V trimming: 2 bases; J trimming: 3 bases; junction bases outside the gene matches: 9. Germline V gives CDR1 SGDLS, CDR2 YYNGEE. The CDR3 has 16 amino acids. The CDR3 loop is CASSVPGQDVHTEAFF. CDR3 nucleotides: TGTGCCAGCAGCGTGCCGGGACAGGATGTCCACACTGAAGCTTTCTTT.

This clonotype has at least ten counts. This chain connects TRBV5-1 to TRBJ1-6, with TRBD1 identical over 7 bases. V was clipped by 2 bases and J by 5 bases; unmatched bases: 4. Germline V gives CDR1 SGHRS, CDR2 YFSETQ. The CDR3 is made up of 15 amino acids. The CDR3 bases are TGCGCCAGCAGCTTAACCGGGACAGATAATTCACCCCTCCACTTT. This translates into CASSLTGTDNSPLHF. Full variable domain (outside the CDR3, taken from reference TRBV5-1 and TRBJ1-6): KAGVTQTPRYLIKTRGQQVTLSCSPISGHRSVSWYQQTPGQGLQFLFEYFSETQRNKGNFPGRFSGRQFSNSRSEMNVSTLELGDSALYLCASSLTGTDNSPLHFGNGTRLTVT.

The V and J genes are TRBV6-5 and TRBJ2-3; D may be TRBD1 (5 bases). The ends were cut back, 2 bases at V and 8 bases at J, with 17 bases in the middle. The CDR3 contains 15 residues. Germline CDR1 MNHEY, CDR2 SVGAGI. The CDR3 loop reads CASSYTNRGHLTQYF. As DNA, the CDR3 is TGTGCCAGCAGTTACACGAACCGCGGACACCTTACGCAGTATTTT.

This clonotype was observed a handful of times. Here the CDR3 reads CASRGTTFGELFF. CDR3 in DNA: TGTGCCAGCAGGGGGACGACGTTCGGGGAGCTGTTTTTT. The gene calls are TRBV2 and TRBJ2-2; D tentatively reads TRBD1 or TRBD2 (5 bases each). The germline V gene encodes CDR1 SNHLY and CDR2 FYNNEI. This CDR3 is 13 amino acids long. V lost 6 bases and J lost 7, with 12 bases in between.

This clonotype occurred a few times. The V gene is TRBV15, the J gene TRBJ2-3; no clear D gene. CDR3 size: 15 residues. V was clipped by 4 bases and J by 2 bases, with 13 bases between them. Germline V lookup: CDR1 LNHNV, CDR2 YYDKDF (reference sequence). CDR3 nucleotides: TGTGCCACCAGCATCTACAGAGTCAACACAGATACGCAGTATTTT. Translating it yields CATSIYRVNTDTQYF.

This rearrangement joins TRBV2 to TRBJ2-2, with 10 bases lining up with TRBD1. J gave up 3 bases and V 7 bases, and 14 bases lay outside the gene matches. Per the germline V gene, CDR1 is SNHLY and CDR2 is FYNNEI. This CDR3 region has 18 residues. CDR3 residues: CASTSGLWDRGYTGELFF. As DNA, the CDR3 is TGTGCCAGCACTAGCGGACTATGGGACAGGGGATACACCGGGGAGCTGTTTTTT. The variable domain in full, with the rest retrieved from reference TRBV2 and TRBJ2-2, is EPEVTQTPSHQVTQMGQEVILRCVPISNHLYFYWYRQILGQKVEFLVSFYNNEISEKSEIFDDQFSVERPDGSNFTLKIRSTKLEDSAMYFCASTSGLWDRGYTGELFFGEGSRLTVL.

The chain couples TRBV12-3 or TRBV12-4 to TRBJ1-2; no clear D. CDR3 length: 14 residues. The V end was cut by 5 bases, the J end by 0 bases, with 10 bases between. The CDR3 DNA is TGTGCCAGCAGTGAGACCGCAGCTAACTATGGCTACACCTTC. The encoded protein is CASSETAANYGYTF.

The table lists this clonotype with many counts. J is TRBJ2-3 and V is TRBV6-2 or TRBV6-3; TRBD2 matches at 7 bases. The CDR3 covers 17 residues. Losses at the gene ends were 1 base for V and 3 bases for J; bases not matched to a gene: 10. Germline V lookup: CDR1 MNHEY, CDR2 SVGEGT. The CDR3 region is CASSYWATSVWTDTQYF. CDR3 DNA: TGTGCCAGCAGTTACTGGGCTACTAGCGTTTGGACAGATACGCAGTATTTT.

This clonotype was recorded a few times. This chain uses TRBV12-3 or TRBV12-4 with TRBJ1-1, with TRBD1 as a possible D gene (5 bases). Trimming took off 3 bases at V and 6 bases at J, with 14 bases between the two ends. The CDR3 totals 14 residues. CDR3 loop: CASSFRAGQAEAFF. DNA for the CDR3: TGTGCCAGCAGTTTCAGGGCCGGTCAGGCTGAAGCTTTCTTT.

This clonotype showed up many times. The chain recombines TRBV2 with TRBJ2-7; D is unclear. CDR3 size: 11 residues. The germline CDR1 and CDR2 sequences are SNHLY and FYNNEI. V shed 5 bases and J shed 3 bases, with 5 bases lying between them. Here the CDR3 DNA reads TGTGCCAGCAGTTACATCTACGAGCAGTACTTC. Protein: CASSYIYEQYF.

The table lists this clonotype with a few counts. The genes are TRBV25-1 and TRBJ1-1; the D gene is possibly TRBD1 (6 bases). CDR1 and CDR2 from the germline V gene are MGHDK and SYGVNS. The CDR3 sequence is 12 residues long. V was trimmed by 8 bases and J by 11 bases, leaving 18 bases between them. The CDR3 loop reads CASLKAGGRAFF. For the CDR3, the DNA is TGTGCCAGCCTAAAGGCGGGGGGCCGGGCTTTCTTT.

This clonotype was seen more than once but under ten times. The chain combines TRBV24-1 with TRBJ2-3, with a possible D match to TRBD2 (6 bases). Trimming stripped 6 bases from V and 6 bases from J, with 21 bases between. This CDR3 has 16 residues. Germline CDR1 KGHDR, CDR2 SFDVKD. CDR3 DNA sequence: TGTGCCACCAGTTCTGGTAGCGGACCGCACTTGGATACGCAGTATTTT. It specifies CATSSGSGPHLDTQYF.

This clonotype occurred many times. The chain recombines TRBV7-8 with TRBJ2-4; possibly TRBD2 for D (5 bases). Trimming took 5 bases from V and 0 from J, leaving 17 bases between them. CDR1 and CDR2 from the germline V gene are SGHVS and FQNEAQ. The CDR3 sequence is 17 residues long. CDR3: CASSGGVTFLAKNIQYF. In DNA, the CDR3 is TGTGCCAGCAGCGGAGGAGTGACATTTCTAGCCAAAAACATTCAGTACTTC.

This clonotype was seen ten or more times. The gene calls are TRBV9 and TRBJ2-3; 7 nucleotides agree with TRBD1. The CDR3 covers 16 residues. Germline CDR1 SGDLS, CDR2 YYNGEE. The ends lost 3 bases at V and 0 bases at J; junction bases unmatched: 7. This CDR3 is CASSEPGQISTDTQYF. The CDR3 region has the DNA TGTGCCAGCAGCGAACCGGGACAGATTAGCACAGATACGCAGTATTTT.